The clone carrying this T cell receptor (beta chain) was detected only once. TCRdb redid the calling of the reads with MiXCR, one entry per CDR3 protein. The data contain approximately 97,000 distinct CDR3 sequences, roughly 31% of them seen just once; the ten biggest clones take up 2.2%. Looked up from germline, CDR1 is MNHEY and CDR2 is SMNVEV (reference sequence). CDR3 length: 15 amino acids. V was pared by 8 bases and J by 7 bases, with 23 bases between. The data belong to a study of type 1 regulatory T cells. The chain uses TRBV27 and TRBJ2-5, with D hard to call. This TCR came from a human donor in good health. The specimen sequenced was CD4+ T cells, either the whole sample or a sorted fraction (not recorded which). The CDR3 DNA reads as TGTGCCAGCTGGGTCCGTGAGCCACCGATGGGGACCCAGTACTTC. This translates into CASWVREPPMGTQYF.